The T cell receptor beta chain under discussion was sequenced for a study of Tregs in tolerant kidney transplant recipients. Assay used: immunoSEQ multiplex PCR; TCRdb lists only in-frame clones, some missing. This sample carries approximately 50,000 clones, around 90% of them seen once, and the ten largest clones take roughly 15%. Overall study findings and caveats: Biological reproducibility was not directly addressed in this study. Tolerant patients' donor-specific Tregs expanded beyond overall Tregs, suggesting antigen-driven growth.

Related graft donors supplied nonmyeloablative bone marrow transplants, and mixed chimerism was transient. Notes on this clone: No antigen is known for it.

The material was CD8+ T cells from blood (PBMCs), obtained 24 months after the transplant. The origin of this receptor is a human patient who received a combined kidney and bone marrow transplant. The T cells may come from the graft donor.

The CDR3 DNA sequence: TGTGCCAGCAGTTTATACCCCGCGGAGTCCTACAATGAGCAGTTCTTC. It translates to CASSLYPAESYNEQFF. This chain joins TRBV27 and TRBJ2-1; D gene unclear. Germline-derived CDR1 and CDR2 are MNHEY and SMNVEV (reference sequence). The CDR3 loop spans 16 amino acids. The germline V and J ends were trimmed by 1 base and 1 base, with 11 bases remaining between them.